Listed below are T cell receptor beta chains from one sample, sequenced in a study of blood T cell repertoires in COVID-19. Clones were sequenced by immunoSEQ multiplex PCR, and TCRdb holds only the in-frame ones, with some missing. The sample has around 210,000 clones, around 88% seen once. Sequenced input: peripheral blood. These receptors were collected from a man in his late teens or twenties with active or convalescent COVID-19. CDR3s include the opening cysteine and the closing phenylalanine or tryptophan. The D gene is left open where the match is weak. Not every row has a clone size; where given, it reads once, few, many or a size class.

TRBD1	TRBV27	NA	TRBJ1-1	TGTGCCAGCAGTTTTCTACTGACAGGGGGCGGCACTGAAGCTTTCTTT	CASSFLLTGGGTEAFF
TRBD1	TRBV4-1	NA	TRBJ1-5	TGCGCCAGCAGCCAAGATTTTAGGGGGCGATTTTCGAGTAGCAATCAGCCCCAGCATTTT	CASSQDFRGRFSSSNQPQHF
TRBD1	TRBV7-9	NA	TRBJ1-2	TGTGCCAGCAGCCGCATGACCGGACAGGGCCCTTATGGCTACACCTTC	CASSRMTGQGPYGYTF
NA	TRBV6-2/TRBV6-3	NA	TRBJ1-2	TGTGCCAGCAGTGCGCGGGGGGCCTGGTATGGCTACACCTTC	CASSARGAWYGYTF
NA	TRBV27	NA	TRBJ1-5	TGTGCCAGCAGGGCTGCCCTTAGCAATCAGCCCCAGCATTTT	CASRAALSNQPQHF
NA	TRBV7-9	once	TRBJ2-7	TGTGCCACCACGAAGACACCAACGGTCGAGCAGTACTTC	CATTKTPTVEQYF
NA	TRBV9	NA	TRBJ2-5	TGTGCCAGCAGCGTAGTGGCACATCCTGACCAAGAGACCCAGTACTTC	CASSVVAHPDQETQYF
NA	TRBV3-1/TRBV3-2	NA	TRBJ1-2	TGTGCCAGCAGCCCCCCTAGCTCCTCTAACTATGGCTACACCTTC	CASSPPSSSNYGYTF
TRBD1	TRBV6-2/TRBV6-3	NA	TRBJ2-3	TGTGCCAGCAGTTACTCGACAGGGGACACAGATACGCAGTATTTT	CASSYSTGDTDTQYF
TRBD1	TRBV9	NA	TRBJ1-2	TGTGCCAGCAGTCCCGACAGGGACTATGGCTACACCTTC	CASSPDRDYGYTF
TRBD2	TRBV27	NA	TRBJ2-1	TGTGCCAGCGGAGGGGAGGGCGGGAGGCCTCACCTCGACAATGAGCAGTTCTTC	CASGGEGGRPHLDNEQFF
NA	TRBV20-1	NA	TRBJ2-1	TGCAGTGGACTAGTGTTCAATGAGCAGTTCTTC	CSGLVFNEQFF
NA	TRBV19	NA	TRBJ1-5	TGTGCCAGTAGTTACAGGAATCAGCCCCAGCATTTT	CASSYRNQPQHF
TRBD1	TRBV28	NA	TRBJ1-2	TGTGCCAGCAGTTTAGGAGGGCAGGGGGCCTCTGGCTACACCTTC	CASSLGGQGASGYTF
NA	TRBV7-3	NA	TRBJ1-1	TGTGCCAGCAGCTTAAACAGGGACACTGAAGCTTTCTTT	CASSLNRDTEAFF
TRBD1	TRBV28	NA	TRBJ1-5	TGTGCCAGTTCCCCCCCCGGGACAGAGCAGCCCCAGCATTTT	CASSPPGTEQPQHF
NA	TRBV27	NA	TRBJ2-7	TGTGCCAGCAGTCCCGACAGGAGGAGCGAGCAGTACTTC	CASSPDRRSEQYF
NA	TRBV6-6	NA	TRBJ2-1	TGTGCCAGCTCAACTGACAATGAGCAGTTCTTC	CASSTDNEQFF
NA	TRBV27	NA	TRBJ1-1	TGTGCCAGCAGTTTAGGCAATGATGCAAACACTGAAGCTTTCTTT	CASSLGNDANTEAFF
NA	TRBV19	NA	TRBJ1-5	TGTGCCAGTACCCGGAGTGGGAGCAGCAATCAGCCCCAGCATTTT	CASTRSGSSNQPQHF
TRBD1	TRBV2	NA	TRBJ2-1	TGTGCCAGCAGTACCACAGGGGCGGCACAGTTCTTC	CASSTTGAAQFF
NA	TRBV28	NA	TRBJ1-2	TGTGCCAGCAGTTTTCTAGGGGAAATCAGCTATGGCTACACCTTC	CASSFLGEISYGYTF
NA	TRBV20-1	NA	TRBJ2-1	TGCAGTGCTAGTCCCACGCCCGGGACTGGAGCCTACAATGAGCAGTTCTTC	CSASPTPGTGAYNEQFF
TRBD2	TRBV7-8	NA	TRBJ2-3	TGTGCCAGCAGCTTGTTAGCGGGAGGGCCAATAGATACGCAGTATTTT	CASSLLAGGPIDTQYF
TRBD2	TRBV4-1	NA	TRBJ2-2	TGCGCCAGCAGCCCCCTAGGGCGGGGGACCGGGGAGCTGTTTTTT	CASSPLGRGTGELFF
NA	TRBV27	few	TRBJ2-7	TGTGCCAGCAGTTTATCGGGACTGTCCTACGAGCAGTACTTC	CASSLSGLSYEQYF
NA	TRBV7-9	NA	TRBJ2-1	TGTGCCAGCAGCTCCGAAGGGGAGGGGGACAATGAGCAGTTCTTC	CASSSEGEGDNEQFF
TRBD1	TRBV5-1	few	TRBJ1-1	TGCGCCAGCAGCTTGGCCGGGACAGGGAACACTGAAGCTTTCTTT	CASSLAGTGNTEAFF
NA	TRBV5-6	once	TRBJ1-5	TGTGCCAGCAGCGAGAAAACAGGGACGGGTCAGCCCCAGCATTTT	CASSEKTGTGQPQHF
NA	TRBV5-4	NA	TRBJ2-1	TGTGCCAGCAGCTTGCCTCGAACAGGCAATGAGCAGTTCTTC	CASSLPRTGNEQFF
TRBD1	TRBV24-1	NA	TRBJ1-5	TGTGCCACCAGTGATACGGGACAGGGCCTTCAGCCCCAGCATTTT	CATSDTGQGLQPQHF
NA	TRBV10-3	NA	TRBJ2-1	TGTGCCATCAGGGTAGCGGTAAGCTCCTACAATGAGCAGTTCTTC	CAIRVAVSSYNEQFF
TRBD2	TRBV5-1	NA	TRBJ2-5	TGCGCCAGCAGCTGGGGACCGACGGGGGGACAAGAGACCCAGTACTTC	CASSWGPTGGQETQYF
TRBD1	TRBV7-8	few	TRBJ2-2	TGTGCCAGCAGCTTAGAACCGGACAGGGGGCGGGCGACCGGGGAGCTGTTTTTT	CASSLEPDRGRATGELFF
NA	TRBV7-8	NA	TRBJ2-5	TGTGCCAGCAGCTCCCTCGGGTGGGAGACCCAGTACTTC	CASSSLGWETQYF
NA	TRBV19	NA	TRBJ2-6	TGTGCCAGTAGTACCAGGAGCGGGTCTTCTGGGGCCAACGTCCTGACTTTC	CASSTRSGSSGANVLTF
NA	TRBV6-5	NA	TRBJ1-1	TGTGCCAGCAGTTACTCATCAGGGGTCTCTGGTGAAGCTTTCTTT	CASSYSSGVSGEAFF
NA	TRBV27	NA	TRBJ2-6	TGTGCCAGCAGTTTGTTATCGTCAGGGTCTGGGGCCAACGTCCTGACTTTC	CASSLLSSGSGANVLTF
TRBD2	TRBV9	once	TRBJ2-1	TGTGCCAGCACCCCCACGGGGGGAAGCTCCTACAATGAGCAGTTCTTC	CASTPTGGSSYNEQFF
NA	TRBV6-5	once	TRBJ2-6	TGTGCCAGCAGTTACGGACAGACTGGGGCCAACGTCCTGACTTTC	CASSYGQTGANVLTF
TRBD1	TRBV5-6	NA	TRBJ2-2	TGTGCCAGCAGCCTGGGACAGGTGGCCCTAAGGGAGCTGTTTTTT	CASSLGQVALRELFF
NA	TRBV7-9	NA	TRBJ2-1	TGTGCCAGCAGCTTCCGGCAGGAATACGTGCAGTTCTTC	CASSFRQEYVQFF
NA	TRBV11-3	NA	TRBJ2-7	TGTGCCAGCAGCTTAGGAGGCGGCAGCTCCTACGAGCAGTACTTC	CASSLGGGSSYEQYF
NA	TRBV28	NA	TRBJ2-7	TGTGCCAGCAGTTTCAGTTCCCCCCACGAGCAGTACTTC	CASSFSSPHEQYF
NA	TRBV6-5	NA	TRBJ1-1	TGTGCCAGCAGTTACAATGGGAACGACAGGGCTTTCTTT	CASSYNGNDRAFF